A selection of T cell receptor beta chains follows, all from one sample in a study of blood T cell repertoires in COVID-19. TCRdb keeps only in-frame clones here, not all; method: immunoSEQ multiplex PCR. The sample shows 350,000 or so clones, about nine tenths of them seen only once. Sequenced sample: peripheral blood. The receptors come from a woman in her 30s with COVID-19, enrolled during active disease. Each CDR3 is given with its conserved first and last residue. Fields, in order: clone size, D gene, V gene, J gene, CDR3 protein, CDR3 DNA. The D gene is left open where the match is weak. Size is omitted from some rows. Given values are once, few, many or a class for expanded clones.

abundance: .
d_gene: .
v_gene: TRBV11-2
j_gene: TRBJ2-7
CDR3aa: CASSPRRTTYEQYF
CDR3nt: TGTGCCAGCAGCCCAAGAAGGACTACCTACGAGCAGTACTTC

abundance: .
d_gene: TRBD1
v_gene: TRBV27
j_gene: TRBJ1-1
CDR3aa: CASSWTGGLQRFF
CDR3nt: TGTGCCAGCAGTTGGACAGGGGGGTTACAAAGGTTCTTT

abundance: .
d_gene: TRBD1
v_gene: TRBV2
j_gene: TRBJ1-2
CDR3aa: CASSETRGTGYTF
CDR3nt: TGTGCCAGCAGTGAAACCAGGGGGACTGGCTACACCTTC

abundance: .
d_gene: .
v_gene: TRBV18
j_gene: TRBJ1-4
CDR3aa: CASSPQGVGEKLFF
CDR3nt: TGTGCCAGCTCACCACAGGGGGTAGGAGAAAAACTGTTTTTT

abundance: once
d_gene: .
v_gene: TRBV3-1/TRBV3-2
j_gene: TRBJ1-1
CDR3aa: CASSQGTAEAFF
CDR3nt: TGTGCCAGCAGCCAGGGGACTGCTGAAGCTTTCTTT

abundance: .
d_gene: .
v_gene: TRBV2
j_gene: TRBJ2-5
CDR3aa: CASSGEGVLETQYF
CDR3nt: TGTGCCAGCAGTGGGGAGGGGGTATTGGAGACCCAGTACTTC

abundance: .
d_gene: TRBD2
v_gene: TRBV15
j_gene: TRBJ2-2
CDR3aa: CATSPGLAGGTTGELFF
CDR3nt: TGTGCCACCAGCCCTGGACTAGCGGGGGGGACGACCGGGGAGCTGTTTTTT

abundance: .
d_gene: TRBD1
v_gene: TRBV15
j_gene: TRBJ1-2
CDR3aa: CATSSRTGIRGYTF
CDR3nt: TGTGCCACCAGCAGCCGGACAGGGATAAGAGGCTACACCTTC

abundance: .
d_gene: TRBD1
v_gene: TRBV19
j_gene: TRBJ2-1
CDR3aa: CASTQTGQGVYNEQFF
CDR3nt: TGTGCCAGTACCCAAACGGGACAGGGGGTCTACAATGAGCAGTTCTTC

abundance: .
d_gene: .
v_gene: TRBV7-9
j_gene: TRBJ1-2
CDR3aa: CASSQQTGSYGYTF
CDR3nt: TGTGCCAGCAGTCAACAAACAGGGAGCTATGGCTACACCTTC

abundance: once
d_gene: .
v_gene: TRBV6-6
j_gene: TRBJ2-2
CDR3aa: CASSPRETSNTGELFF
CDR3nt: TGTGCCAGCAGCCCCCGCGAGACATCGAACACCGGGGAGCTGTTTTTT

abundance: .
d_gene: TRBD1
v_gene: TRBV29-1
j_gene: TRBJ1-2
CDR3aa: CSAGGTANYGYTF
CDR3nt: TGCAGCGCCGGAGGGACAGCTAACTATGGCTACACCTTC

abundance: .
d_gene: TRBD2
v_gene: TRBV5-1
j_gene: TRBJ2-7
CDR3aa: CASSFTSGGAIEQYF
CDR3nt: TGCGCCAGCAGCTTCACTAGCGGGGGGGCCATCGAGCAGTACTTC

abundance: .
d_gene: .
v_gene: TRBV11-2
j_gene: TRBJ2-5
CDR3aa: CASSSNLDTWGTQYF
CDR3nt: TGTGCCAGCAGCTCAAACCTGGACACATGGGGGACCCAGTACTTC

abundance: .
d_gene: TRBD1
v_gene: TRBV2
j_gene: TRBJ1-1
CDR3aa: CASSEYGQGVTEAFF
CDR3nt: TGTGCCAGCAGTGAATACGGGCAGGGGGTCACTGAAGCTTTCTTT

abundance: .
d_gene: TRBD1
v_gene: TRBV7-8
j_gene: TRBJ2-7
CDR3aa: CASSLRGTGINEQYF
CDR3nt: TGTGCCAGCAGCCTCCGAGGGACAGGGATTAACGAGCAGTACTTC

abundance: .
d_gene: .
v_gene: TRBV3-1/TRBV3-2
j_gene: TRBJ1-6
CDR3aa: CASSLRQTNSPLHF
CDR3nt: TGTGCCAGCAGCCTAAGACAGACCAATTCACCCCTCCACTTT

abundance: .
d_gene: TRBD1
v_gene: TRBV6-1
j_gene: TRBJ1-2
CDR3aa: CASSDQMTGIYGYTF
CDR3nt: TGTGCCAGCAGTGACCAAATGACAGGGATCTATGGCTACACCTTC

abundance: .
d_gene: .
v_gene: TRBV21-1
j_gene: TRBJ1-6
CDR3aa: CASSSVKTGNSPLHF
CDR3nt: TGTGCCAGCAGCTCTGTCAAGACGGGGAATTCACCCCTCCACTTT

abundance: .
d_gene: TRBD2
v_gene: TRBV4-2
j_gene: TRBJ2-1
CDR3aa: CASSQKPKVAGESYNEQFF
CDR3nt: TGTGCCAGCAGCCAAAAGCCAAAAGTGGCGGGGGAGTCCTACAATGAGCAGTTCTTC

abundance: .
d_gene: TRBD1
v_gene: TRBV6-2/TRBV6-3
j_gene: TRBJ2-7
CDR3aa: CASSYAYRGRHEQYF
CDR3nt: TGTGCCAGCAGTTACGCGTACAGGGGGCGGCACGAGCAGTACTTC

abundance: .
d_gene: .
v_gene: TRBV7-2
j_gene: TRBJ2-1
CDR3aa: CASSLLGLYNEQFF
CDR3nt: TGTGCCAGCAGCTTATTAGGACTGTACAATGAGCAGTTCTTC

abundance: .
d_gene: TRBD1
v_gene: TRBV7-8
j_gene: TRBJ2-7
CDR3aa: CASSSPRDRGRYEQYF
CDR3nt: TGTGCCAGCAGCTCACCGAGGGACAGGGGGCGTTACGAGCAGTACTTC

abundance: .
d_gene: .
v_gene: TRBV9
j_gene: TRBJ2-7
CDR3aa: CASSVGGTYYEQYF
CDR3nt: TGTGCCAGCAGCGTCGGGGGGACATACTACGAGCAGTACTTC

abundance: .
d_gene: .
v_gene: TRBV10-3
j_gene: TRBJ1-2
CDR3aa: CAVRPEGQVNYGYTF
CDR3nt: TGTGCCGTCCGCCCTGAGGGACAAGTTAACTATGGCTACACCTTC

abundance: .
d_gene: .
v_gene: TRBV5-4
j_gene: TRBJ2-5
CDR3aa: CASSFEGLQETQYF
CDR3nt: TGTGCCAGCAGCTTTGAGGGATTGCAAGAGACCCAGTACTTC

abundance: .
d_gene: TRBD1
v_gene: TRBV14
j_gene: TRBJ1-2
CDR3aa: CASSHTRQGRGTF
CDR3nt: TGTGCCAGCAGCCACACAAGACAGGGACGAGGCACCTTC

abundance: .
d_gene: TRBD1
v_gene: TRBV7-8
j_gene: TRBJ1-1
CDR3aa: CASSLAPGGTEAFF
CDR3nt: TGTGCCAGCAGCTTAGCCCCAGGGGGGACTGAAGCTTTCTTT

abundance: .
d_gene: .
v_gene: TRBV5-4
j_gene: TRBJ2-6
CDR3aa: CASSLDTNSGANVLTF
CDR3nt: TGTGCCAGCAGCTTGGACACAAACTCTGGGGCCAACGTCCTGACTTTC

abundance: .
d_gene: .
v_gene: TRBV7-9
j_gene: TRBJ2-5
CDR3aa: CASSLWTEETQYF
CDR3nt: TGTGCCAGCAGCCTTTGGACAGAAGAGACCCAGTACTTC

abundance: .
d_gene: TRBD1
v_gene: TRBV18
j_gene: TRBJ2-7
CDR3aa: CASSPGTGAREQYF
CDR3nt: TGTGCCAGCTCACCAGGGACAGGGGCGCGCGAGCAGTACTTC

abundance: .
d_gene: TRBD1
v_gene: TRBV9
j_gene: TRBJ1-5
CDR3aa: CASSAQGASNQPQHF
CDR3nt: TGTGCCAGCAGCGCACAGGGGGCTAGCAATCAGCCCCAGCATTTT

abundance: .
d_gene: .
v_gene: TRBV5-6
j_gene: TRBJ1-1
CDR3aa: CASSLMRDLNTEAFF
CDR3nt: TGTGCCAGCAGCCTGATGCGGGATTTGAACACTGAAGCTTTCTTT

abundance: .
d_gene: TRBD1
v_gene: TRBV12-3/TRBV12-4
j_gene: TRBJ1-1
CDR3aa: CASRWDRINEAFF
CDR3nt: TGTGCCAGCAGGTGGGACAGGATAAATGAAGCTTTCTTT

abundance: .
d_gene: .
v_gene: TRBV10-1
j_gene: TRBJ1-1
CDR3aa: CASSEQGRRAEAFF
CDR3nt: TGCGCCAGCAGCGAGCAGGGGCGCCGAGCTGAAGCTTTCTTT

abundance: .
d_gene: TRBD2
v_gene: TRBV11-2
j_gene: TRBJ2-1
CDR3aa: CASSWGTRGHEQFF
CDR3nt: TGTGCCAGCAGCTGGGGGACTAGGGGCCATGAGCAGTTCTTC

abundance: .
d_gene: TRBD2
v_gene: TRBV5-1
j_gene: TRBJ2-1
CDR3aa: CASSFSGGTYNEQFF
CDR3nt: TGCGCCAGCAGCTTTAGCGGGGGGACCTACAATGAGCAGTTCTTC